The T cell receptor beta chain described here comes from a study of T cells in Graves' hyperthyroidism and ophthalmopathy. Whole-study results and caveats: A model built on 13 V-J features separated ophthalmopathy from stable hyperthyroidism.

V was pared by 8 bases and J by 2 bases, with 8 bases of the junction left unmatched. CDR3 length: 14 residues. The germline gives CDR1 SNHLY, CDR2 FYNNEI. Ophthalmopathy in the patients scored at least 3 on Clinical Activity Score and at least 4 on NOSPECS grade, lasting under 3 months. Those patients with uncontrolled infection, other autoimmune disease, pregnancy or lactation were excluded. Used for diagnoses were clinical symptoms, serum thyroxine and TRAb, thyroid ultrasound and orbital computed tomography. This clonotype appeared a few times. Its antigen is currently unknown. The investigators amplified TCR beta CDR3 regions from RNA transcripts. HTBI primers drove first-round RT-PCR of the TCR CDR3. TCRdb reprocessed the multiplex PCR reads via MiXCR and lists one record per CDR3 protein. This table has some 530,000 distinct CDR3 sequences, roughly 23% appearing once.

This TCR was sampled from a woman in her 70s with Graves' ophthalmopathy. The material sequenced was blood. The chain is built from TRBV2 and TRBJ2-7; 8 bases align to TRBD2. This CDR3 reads CASLGDSGAYEQYF. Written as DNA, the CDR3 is TGTGCCAGCCTCGGGGATAGCGGGGCCTACGAGCAGTACTTC.